This T cell receptor (beta chain) originates from a study of a mutant IDH1 vaccine in newly diagnosed glioma. The CDR3 has 17 residues. The V end lost 7 bases, the J end lost 1 base, and 20 bases lay between the germline ends. Germline V lookup: CDR1 LNHDA, CDR2 SQIVND (reference sequence). Time point described: week 23, last vaccination. The content of each vaccine dose was 300 ug of mutant IDH1 20-mer peptide, and topical imiquimod accompanied it. Sequencing was performed with immunoSEQ multiplex PCR; in TCRdb, only in-frame clones are kept and a portion is missing. The sample includes about 54,000 clones, around 87% of them seen just once. On this clone: The antigen is unknown.

The receptor was isolated from a man aged 35 to 55 with glioma. The sequencing here drew on PBMCs, taken from a glioma patient whose treatment included an IDH1 peptide vaccine. The rearrangement joins TRBV19 to TRBJ1-5, with TRBD1 as a possible D gene (6 bases). CDR3 sequence: CASTVNRGAISNQPQHF. The CDR3 nucleotides are TGTGCCAGTACTGTTAACCGGGGGGCTATAAGCAATCAGCCCCAGCATTTT.